This is a list of T cell receptor beta chains from one sample in a study of T cells of healthy individuals. One entry per CDR3 protein, called by TCRdb with MiXCR from the 5' RACE reads. The sample includes 65,000 to 95,000 distinct CDR3 sequences, about 5.5% of them seen just once. Source of these receptors: a female donor in good health. The CDR3 runs from the conserved cysteine through the conserved F or W. A D gene is named only where the DNA matches it firmly. A clone size is listed for some rows: how often the clone was seen (once, few, many), or a class if it is expanded.

j_call: TRBJ2-4; v_call: TRBV5-6; d_call: -; clone_size: few; cdr3_nt: TGTGCCAGCAGCTTAACCCCCAGCGGCGGTATTCAGTACTTC; cdr3_aa: CASSLTPSGGIQYF
j_call: TRBJ2-1; v_call: TRBV5-4; d_call: -; clone_size: many; cdr3_nt: TGTGCCAGCAGCTTGGTTTCTGGACGCCGGAAAGTTAATGAGCAGTTCTTC; cdr3_aa: CASSLVSGRRKVNEQFF
j_call: TRBJ1-4; v_call: TRBV6-5; d_call: -; clone_size: -; cdr3_nt: TGTGCCAGCAGTTATGAAAGGGTTGGAGAAAAACTGTTTTTT; cdr3_aa: CASSYERVGEKLFF
j_call: TRBJ1-5; v_call: TRBV7-8; d_call: TRBD1; clone_size: many; cdr3_nt: TGTGCCAGCAGTCATAGACAGGGGAACAATCAGCCCCAGCATTTT; cdr3_aa: CASSHRQGNNQPQHF
j_call: TRBJ2-7; v_call: TRBV5-1; d_call: TRBD1; clone_size: many; cdr3_nt: TGCGCCAGCAGCTTGGCCGGGACAGGGGCTTCCTACGAGCAGTACTTC; cdr3_aa: CASSLAGTGASYEQYF
j_call: TRBJ2-7; v_call: TRBV7-8; d_call: TRBD1; clone_size: few; cdr3_nt: TGTGCCAGCAGCTTAGCCCGACAGGGTACCTACGAGCAGTACTTC; cdr3_aa: CASSLARQGTYEQYF
j_call: TRBJ2-7; v_call: TRBV4-3; d_call: -; clone_size: many; cdr3_nt: TGCGCCAGCAGCCAAGGAGCGGCCCGTGACGAGCAGTACTTC; cdr3_aa: CASSQGAARDEQYF
j_call: TRBJ2-1; v_call: TRBV12-3/TRBV12-4; d_call: -; clone_size: -; cdr3_nt: TGTGCCAGCAGTGCACGGGGACGGGTAAACAATGAGCAGTTCTTC; cdr3_aa: CASSARGRVNNEQFF
j_call: TRBJ2-7; v_call: TRBV19; d_call: -; clone_size: -; cdr3_nt: TGTGCCAGTAGTAGACCCGGGACCCTCCTCGAGCAGTACTTC; cdr3_aa: CASSRPGTLLEQYF
j_call: TRBJ2-7; v_call: TRBV12-5; d_call: -; clone_size: -; cdr3_nt: TGTGCTAGTGCTGTCGGGCCTTCCTACGAGCAGTACTTC; cdr3_aa: CASAVGPSYEQYF
j_call: TRBJ2-7; v_call: TRBV11-1; d_call: -; clone_size: many; cdr3_nt: TGTGCCAGCAGCCCAGACCGTTGGCAGGAGGATGAGTACTTC; cdr3_aa: CASSPDRWQEDEYF
j_call: TRBJ1-1; v_call: TRBV29-1; d_call: -; clone_size: few; cdr3_nt: TGCAGCGTTAAGAACATGAACACTGAAGCTTTCTTT; cdr3_aa: CSVKNMNTEAFF
j_call: TRBJ2-7; v_call: TRBV6-2/TRBV6-3; d_call: -; clone_size: few; cdr3_nt: TGTGCCAGCAGTTACCCCCCTTTTGCGGTTCCCCGGACCTACGAGCAGTACTTC; cdr3_aa: CASSYPPFAVPRTYEQYF
j_call: TRBJ1-1; v_call: TRBV5-5; d_call: -; clone_size: few; cdr3_nt: TGTGCCAGCAGCTTTGCTATGAACACTGAAGCTTTCTTT; cdr3_aa: CASSFAMNTEAFF
j_call: TRBJ1-4; v_call: TRBV7-9; d_call: -; clone_size: -; cdr3_nt: TGTGCCAGCAGCCCCCTGAAGGATTGGGTCCATGAAAAACTGTTTTTT; cdr3_aa: CASSPLKDWVHEKLFF
j_call: TRBJ2-1; v_call: TRBV11-2; d_call: -; clone_size: few; cdr3_nt: TGTGCCAGCAGCTACGACAGTTTCTACAATGAGCAGTTCTTC; cdr3_aa: CASSYDSFYNEQFF
j_call: TRBJ1-1; v_call: TRBV5-1; d_call: TRBD1; clone_size: -; cdr3_nt: TGCGCCAGCAGCCCCGTTTCAGGACAGGGGGTGAACACTGAAGCTTTCTTT; cdr3_aa: CASSPVSGQGVNTEAFF
j_call: TRBJ1-3; v_call: TRBV27; d_call: -; clone_size: -; cdr3_nt: TGTGCCAGCAGTTTATCGGGCAGTGGGGTTAGGATGGACACCATATATTTT; cdr3_aa: CASSLSGSGVRMDTIYF
j_call: TRBJ2-1; v_call: TRBV10-3; d_call: TRBD2; clone_size: -; cdr3_nt: TGTGCCACGGGACTAGCGGGGGACAATGAGCAGTTCTTC; cdr3_aa: CATGLAGDNEQFF
j_call: TRBJ1-1; v_call: TRBV5-1; d_call: TRBD1; clone_size: -; cdr3_nt: TGCGCCAGCAGCTCAACAGGGGTGAACACTGAAGCTTTCTTT; cdr3_aa: CASSSTGVNTEAFF
j_call: TRBJ1-3; v_call: TRBV2; d_call: TRBD1; clone_size: -; cdr3_nt: TGTGCCAGCAGAAATGACAGGGCCTCTGGAAACACCATATATTTT; cdr3_aa: CASRNDRASGNTIYF
j_call: TRBJ1-2; v_call: TRBV10-2; d_call: -; clone_size: few; cdr3_nt: TGCGCCAGCAGTGAGTCGACCGGCTACGTGCACTATGGCTACACCTTC; cdr3_aa: CASSESTGYVHYGYTF
j_call: TRBJ2-3; v_call: TRBV7-2; d_call: -; clone_size: many; cdr3_nt: TGTGCCAGCAGCTTAGGCGCCCAACGAGGGGATACGCAGTATTTT; cdr3_aa: CASSLGAQRGDTQYF
j_call: TRBJ1-3; v_call: TRBV12-3/TRBV12-4; d_call: -; clone_size: many; cdr3_nt: TGTGCCAGCACCACTTGGGAGGCAGGAGGTGGATCTGGAAACACCATATATTTT; cdr3_aa: CASTTWEAGGGSGNTIYF
j_call: TRBJ1-5; v_call: TRBV12-3/TRBV12-4; d_call: TRBD1; clone_size: many; cdr3_nt: TGTGCCAGCAGTTTTACCCCCGACAGGGCCGGAGGTCAGCCCCAGCATTTT; cdr3_aa: CASSFTPDRAGGQPQHF
j_call: TRBJ1-5; v_call: TRBV7-2; d_call: TRBD1; clone_size: many; cdr3_nt: TGTGCCAGCAGCGCTACAGGGGGAAATCAGCCCCAGCATTTT; cdr3_aa: CASSATGGNQPQHF
j_call: TRBJ2-3; v_call: TRBV7-2; d_call: -; clone_size: many; cdr3_nt: TGTGCCAGCAGCACCTACTTAGAGGATACGCAGTATTTT; cdr3_aa: CASSTYLEDTQYF
j_call: TRBJ2-3; v_call: TRBV6-2/TRBV6-3; d_call: TRBD2; clone_size: many; cdr3_nt: TGTGCCAGCAGTTACGGGAGGGCCACAGATACGCAGTATTTT; cdr3_aa: CASSYGRATDTQYF
j_call: TRBJ2-1; v_call: TRBV7-9; d_call: -; clone_size: many; cdr3_nt: TGTGCCAGCAGCTTAAGTCGGGGCGGGAATGAGCAGTTCTTC; cdr3_aa: CASSLSRGGNEQFF
j_call: TRBJ1-4; v_call: TRBV4-1; d_call: -; clone_size: many; cdr3_nt: TGCGCCAGCAGCCACCAAGAGGACAGAACCTTGAGTAATGAAAAACTGTTTTTT; cdr3_aa: CASSHQEDRTLSNEKLFF
j_call: TRBJ1-5; v_call: TRBV7-2; d_call: -; clone_size: many; cdr3_nt: TGTGCCAGCAGCCCCCGTGAGGGGCAGCCCCAGCATTTT; cdr3_aa: CASSPREGQPQHF
j_call: TRBJ1-2; v_call: TRBV11-2; d_call: -; clone_size: many; cdr3_nt: TGTGCCAGCAGCTCTGACGGGGTCGCCTATGGCTACACCTTC; cdr3_aa: CASSSDGVAYGYTF
j_call: TRBJ2-3; v_call: TRBV5-4; d_call: -; clone_size: -; cdr3_nt: TGTGCCAGCAGCGACTCCACGACGGGGGAATTGAGCACAGATACGCAGTATTTT; cdr3_aa: CASSDSTTGELSTDTQYF
j_call: TRBJ2-1; v_call: TRBV18; d_call: TRBD2; clone_size: many; cdr3_nt: TGTGCCAGCTCACCAAGCGGGAGCTCCTACAATGAGCAGTTCTTC; cdr3_aa: CASSPSGSSYNEQFF
j_call: TRBJ1-1; v_call: TRBV6-6; d_call: TRBD1; clone_size: few; cdr3_nt: TGTGCCAGCAGTTCCCCAGGACAGGGTGGCACTGAAGCTTTCTTT; cdr3_aa: CASSSPGQGGTEAFF
j_call: TRBJ2-1; v_call: TRBV5-1; d_call: TRBD2; clone_size: many; cdr3_nt: TGCGCCAGCAGCACCACTAGCGGGTCGGATGAGCAGTTCTTC; cdr3_aa: CASSTTSGSDEQFF
j_call: TRBJ2-1; v_call: TRBV5-1; d_call: -; clone_size: many; cdr3_nt: TGCGCCAGCAGCTTGGGACTAGTTCTCCACAATGAGCAGTTCTTC; cdr3_aa: CASSLGLVLHNEQFF
j_call: TRBJ2-1; v_call: TRBV19; d_call: TRBD2; clone_size: few; cdr3_nt: TGTGCCAGTAGTATATCTCCTAGCGGTTCTGGGGGTGAGCAGTTCTTC; cdr3_aa: CASSISPSGSGGEQFF
j_call: TRBJ2-5; v_call: TRBV20-1; d_call: TRBD1; clone_size: many; cdr3_nt: TGCAGTGCGCCCGGGACAGGGGCTGGAGAGACCCAGTACTTC; cdr3_aa: CSAPGTGAGETQYF
j_call: TRBJ2-7; v_call: TRBV4-2; d_call: -; clone_size: many; cdr3_nt: TGTGCCAGCAGCCGCGAGTATCTAGCGTCCTACGAGCAGTACTTC; cdr3_aa: CASSREYLASYEQYF
j_call: TRBJ2-3; v_call: TRBV30; d_call: -; clone_size: many; cdr3_nt: TGTGCCTGGAGTGTAGGCATCACGCTCACCACAGATACGCAGTATTTT; cdr3_aa: CAWSVGITLTTDTQYF
j_call: TRBJ1-5; v_call: TRBV28; d_call: -; clone_size: many; cdr3_nt: TGTGCCAGCAGTTTAGTCGGGGGGCTTAATCAGCCCCAGCATTTT; cdr3_aa: CASSLVGGLNQPQHF
j_call: TRBJ2-7; v_call: TRBV7-9; d_call: TRBD2; clone_size: many; cdr3_nt: TGTGCCAGCAGCTCGCAAGGACTAGTCTACGAGCAGTACTTC; cdr3_aa: CASSSQGLVYEQYF
j_call: TRBJ2-7; v_call: TRBV12-3/TRBV12-4; d_call: -; clone_size: many; cdr3_nt: TGTGCCAGCGCCGGGCAGAACTCCTACGAGCAGTACTTC; cdr3_aa: CASAGQNSYEQYF
j_call: TRBJ1-5; v_call: TRBV20-1; d_call: -; clone_size: many; cdr3_nt: TGCAGTGCTAGCAGGGATAGCAATCAGCCCCAGCATTTT; cdr3_aa: CSASRDSNQPQHF
j_call: TRBJ2-1; v_call: TRBV3-1; d_call: TRBD2; clone_size: many; cdr3_nt: TGTGCCAGCAGCCCGATTAGCGGGAGGGCCAGGGATGAGCAGTTCTTC; cdr3_aa: CASSPISGRARDEQFF
j_call: TRBJ1-5; v_call: TRBV27; d_call: -; clone_size: -; cdr3_nt: TGTGCCAGCAGTAGACTAGACAGCCCCCCCAATCAGCCCCAGCATTTT; cdr3_aa: CASSRLDSPPNQPQHF
j_call: TRBJ2-7; v_call: TRBV2; d_call: -; clone_size: many; cdr3_nt: TGTGCCAGCAGTGATTGGGGCAGGGGTGGAACCTACGAGCAGTACTTC; cdr3_aa: CASSDWGRGGTYEQYF
j_call: TRBJ2-7; v_call: TRBV28; d_call: -; clone_size: many; cdr3_nt: TGTGCCAGCAGTTTTGTGGGTGTCTACGAGCAGTACTTC; cdr3_aa: CASSFVGVYEQYF
j_call: TRBJ1-1; v_call: TRBV27; d_call: -; clone_size: many; cdr3_nt: TGTGCCAGCAGTTTATACGACAAGGCTGAAGCTTTCTTT; cdr3_aa: CASSLYDKAEAFF
j_call: TRBJ1-1; v_call: TRBV5-1; d_call: -; clone_size: many; cdr3_nt: TGCGCCAGCAGCTTGGGGCAGGATGAAGCTTTCTTT; cdr3_aa: CASSLGQDEAFF
j_call: TRBJ1-3; v_call: TRBV4-2; d_call: -; clone_size: -; cdr3_nt: TGTGCCAGCAGCCAAGACGAGTCTAGCTCTGGAAACACCATATATTTT; cdr3_aa: CASSQDESSSGNTIYF
j_call: TRBJ2-4; v_call: TRBV6-2/TRBV6-3; d_call: -; clone_size: many; cdr3_nt: TGTGCCAGCAGTTACTCTGCGGCAGGCATCAAAAACATTCAGTACTTC; cdr3_aa: CASSYSAAGIKNIQYF